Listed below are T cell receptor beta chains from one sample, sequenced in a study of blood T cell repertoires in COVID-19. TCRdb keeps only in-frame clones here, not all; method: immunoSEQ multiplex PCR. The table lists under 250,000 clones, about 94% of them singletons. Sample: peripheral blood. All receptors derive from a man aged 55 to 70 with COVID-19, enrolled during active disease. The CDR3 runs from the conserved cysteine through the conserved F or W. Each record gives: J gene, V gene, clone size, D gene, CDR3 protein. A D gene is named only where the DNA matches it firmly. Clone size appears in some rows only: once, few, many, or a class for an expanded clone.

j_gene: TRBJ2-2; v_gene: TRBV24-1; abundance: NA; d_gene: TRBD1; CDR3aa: CATRGTGGGTGELFF
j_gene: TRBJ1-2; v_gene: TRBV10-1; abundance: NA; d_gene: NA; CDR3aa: CASSPGPIYGYTF
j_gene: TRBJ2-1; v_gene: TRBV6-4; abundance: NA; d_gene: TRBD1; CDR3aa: CASSPDRGSYNEQFF
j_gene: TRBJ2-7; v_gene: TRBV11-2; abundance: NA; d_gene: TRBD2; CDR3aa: CASSLTSGEYEQYF
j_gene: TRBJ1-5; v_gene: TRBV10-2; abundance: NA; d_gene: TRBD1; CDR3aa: CASRWGQGSGPQHF
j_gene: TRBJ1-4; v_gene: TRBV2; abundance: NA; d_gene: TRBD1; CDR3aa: CASSEQGALFF
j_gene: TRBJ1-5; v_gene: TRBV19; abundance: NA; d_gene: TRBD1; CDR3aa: CASSPRDRGSNQPQHF
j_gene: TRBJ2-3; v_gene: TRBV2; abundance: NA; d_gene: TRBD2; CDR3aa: CASSEGLAGTDTQYF
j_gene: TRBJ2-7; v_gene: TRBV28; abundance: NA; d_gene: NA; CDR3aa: CASSSEQFSTGSEQYF
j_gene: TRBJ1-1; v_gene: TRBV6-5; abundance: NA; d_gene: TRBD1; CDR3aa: CASSLQGGRAFF
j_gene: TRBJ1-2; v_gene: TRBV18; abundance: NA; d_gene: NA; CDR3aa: CASSPNRREGYTF
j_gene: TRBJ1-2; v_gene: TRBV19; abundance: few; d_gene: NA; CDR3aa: CASSSQVRGSGGYTF
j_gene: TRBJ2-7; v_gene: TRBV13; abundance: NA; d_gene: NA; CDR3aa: CASSLLEEQYF
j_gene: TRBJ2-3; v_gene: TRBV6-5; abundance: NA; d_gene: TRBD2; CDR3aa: CASSYSSGGGLYRQYF
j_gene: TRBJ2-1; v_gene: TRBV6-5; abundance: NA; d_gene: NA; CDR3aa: CASSHGRTYNEQFF
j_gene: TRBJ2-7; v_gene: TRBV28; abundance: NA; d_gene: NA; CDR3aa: CASSSMTPIEQYF
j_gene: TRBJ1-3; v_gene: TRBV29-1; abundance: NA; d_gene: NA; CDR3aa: CSVSPGNTIYF
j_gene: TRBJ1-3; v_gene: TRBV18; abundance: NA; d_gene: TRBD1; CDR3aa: CASSPLGQGADSGNTIYF
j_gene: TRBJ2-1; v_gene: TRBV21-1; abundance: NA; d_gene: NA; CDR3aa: CASSRSRDWSSYNEQFF
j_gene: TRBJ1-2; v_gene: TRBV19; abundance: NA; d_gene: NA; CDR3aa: CASSIQGPVYGYGYTF
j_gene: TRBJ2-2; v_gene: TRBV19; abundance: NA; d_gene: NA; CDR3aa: CASRMGGTDPGELFF
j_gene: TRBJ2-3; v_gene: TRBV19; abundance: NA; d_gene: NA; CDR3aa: CASSMPGGGPDTQYF
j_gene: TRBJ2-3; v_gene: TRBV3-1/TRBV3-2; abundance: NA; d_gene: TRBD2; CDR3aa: CASSQWRGGTGDTQYF
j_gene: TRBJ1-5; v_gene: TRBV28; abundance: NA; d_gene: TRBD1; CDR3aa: CASSSGTGVYSNQPQHF
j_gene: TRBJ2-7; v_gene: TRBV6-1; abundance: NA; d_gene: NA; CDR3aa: CASSEAVYTYEQYF
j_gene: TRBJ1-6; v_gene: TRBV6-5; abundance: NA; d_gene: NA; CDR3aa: CASSYKGGNSPLHF